The 29 T cell receptor beta chains below come from one sample, sequenced in a study of cytotoxic CD8 clonotypes in ibrutinib-treated CLL. This table comes from immunoSEQ multiplex PCR, and its TCRdb copy is limited to in-frame clones, with some not included. The sample holds approximately 210,000 clones; around 72% are singletons and the top ten take 13%. Source: PBMCs, taken after 24 months of ibrutinib treatment. The receptors derive from a human donor with chronic lymphocytic leukemia.

This chain links TRBV21-1 with TRBJ1-4. TRBV21-1 is described as a pseudogene. The CDR3 contains 10 residues. CDR3 protein: CASSKQKLFF. In nucleotides, the CDR3 is TGTGCCAGCAGCAAACAAAAACTGTTTTTT.

V is TRBV19 and J is TRBJ2-7; either TRBD1 or TRBD2 may supply D (5 bases each). Germline V lookup: CDR1 LNHDA, CDR2 SQIVND (reference sequence). The germline V and J ends were trimmed by 1 base and 10 bases, with 14 bases remaining between them. There are 13 residues in the CDR3. DNA for the CDR3: TGTGCCAGTAGTATAGCCATAGGGACGGATCAGTACTTC. Residues: CASSIAIGTDQYF.

The chain carries TRBV25-1 and TRBJ2-1; TRBD1 aligns across 9 bases. Germline assignment: CDR1 MGHDK and CDR2 SYGVNS. The CDR3 sequence is 13 residues long. The trim removed 8 bases at V and 7 bases at J, leaving 6 bases unmatched. CDR3: CASRDRVINEQFF. CDR3 sequence (DNA): TGTGCCAGCCGGGACAGGGTAATAAATGAGCAGTTCTTC.

The chain combines TRBV7-8 with TRBJ2-1; TRBD2 aligns across 7 bases. The germline CDR1 and CDR2 sequences are SGHVS and FQNEAQ. The CDR3 consists of 16 residues. Germline trimming cut 3 bases from V and 6 bases from J; bases unmatched to any gene: 11. DNA for the CDR3: TGTGCCAGCAGCTTGTGGGAGGGATCAACCGCCAATGAGCAGTTCTTC. Protein: CASSLWEGSTANEQFF.

J is TRBJ2-7 and V is TRBV7-3; 12 bases map to TRBD2. CDR1 is SGHTA and CDR2 is FQGTGA in the germline V gene. The CDR3 is 14 residues long. V was pared by 5 bases and J by 5 bases, with 4 bases of the junction left unmatched. CDR3 DNA: TGTGCCAGCAGCCCTAGCGGGAGGGCCAACGAGCAGTACTTC. This sequence encodes CASSPSGRANEQYF.

This clone has a handful of counts. The chain recombines TRBV19 with TRBJ2-7; 8 nucleotides align to TRBD2. Looked up from germline, CDR1 is LNHDA and CDR2 is SQIVND (reference sequence). CDR3 length: 12 amino acids. The V gene end was trimmed by 2 bases and the J gene end by 6 bases; junction bases not matched to a gene: 0. The CDR3: CASSIRGGEQYF. The CDR3 bases are TGTGCCAGTAGTATACGGGGGGGCGAGCAGTACTTC.

The chain is built from TRBV5-4 and TRBJ2-3, with 7 bases that match TRBD1. Germline V gene sequence: CDR1 SGHNT, CDR2 YYREEE (reference sequence). There are 16 residues in the CDR3. V trimming: 5 bases; J trimming: 4 bases; junction bases outside the gene matches: 13. The CDR3: CASRTRTAGGADTQYF. The CDR3 nucleotides are TGTGCCAGCAGAACACGAACGGCAGGGGGAGCAGATACGCAGTATTTT.

This clone appeared a few times. The chain employs TRBV7-3 and TRBJ2-2; D is possibly TRBD1 (6 bases). The CDR3 runs 14 residues. Germline-derived CDR1 and CDR2 are SGHTA and FQGTGA. V was pared by 2 bases and J by 4 bases, with 8 bases between. CDR3 bases: TGTGCCAGCAGCTTATTAGGGGGCACCGGGGAGCTGTTTTTT. This codes for CASSLLGGTGELFF.

The rearrangement links TRBV6-1 to TRBJ2-7; D is ambiguous. CDR3 size: 13 residues. Germline V gene lookup returns CDR1 MNHNS and CDR2 SASEGT. Trimming pared 6 bases from V and 0 bases from J, leaving 9 bases between. CDR3 protein: CASSAYRSYEQYF. The CDR3 DNA reads as TGTGCCAGCAGCGCTTACCGCTCCTACGAGCAGTACTTC.

V gene TRBV18 combines with J gene TRBJ1-1, with D possibly being TRBD1 (6 bases). Trimming stripped 3 bases from V and 7 bases from J, with 18 bases between. Germline loops: CDR1 KGHSH, CDR2 LQKENI. The CDR3 is 15 amino acids. The CDR3 is CASSPNTGLEGEAFF. The CDR3 coding sequence is TGTGCCAGCTCACCGAACACAGGGCTCGAGGGTGAAGCTTTCTTT. Supplemented by reference TRBV18 and TRBJ1-1, the full variable domain reads NAGVMQNPRHLVRRRGQEARLRCSPMKGHSHVYWYRQLPEEGLKFMVYLQKENIIDESGMPKERFSAEFPKEGPSILRIQQVVRGDSAAYFCASSPNTGLEGEAFFGQGTRLTVV.

This chain connects TRBV6-6 to TRBJ1-2, with unresolved D. This CDR3 region has 13 residues. V lost 6 bases and J lost 4, with 12 bases in between. Germline V lookup: CDR1 MNHNY, CDR2 SVGAGI (reference sequence). CDR3 sequence (DNA): TGTGCCAGCAGCCCCATTTTCCGCTATGGCTACACCTTC. Amino acid sequence: CASSPIFRYGYTF.

The chain is built from TRBV5-4 and TRBJ1-3; the D is unclear. The CDR3 contains 15 residues. Looked up from germline, CDR1 is SGHNT and CDR2 is YYREEE (reference sequence). V gave up 4 bases and J gave up 4 bases, with 15 bases separating them. The CDR3 coding sequence is TGTGCCAGCAGCGACGGACCAGGAGCAGGAAACACCATATATTTT. Amino acid sequence: CASSDGPGAGNTIYF. Together with reference TRBV5-4 and TRBJ1-3, the CDR3 gives the full variable domain: ETGVTQSPTHLIKTRGQQVTLRCSSQSGHNTVSWYQQALGQGPQFIFQYYREEENGRGNFPPRFSGLQFPNYSSELNVNALELDDSALYLCASSDGPGAGNTIYFGEGSWLTVV.

The rearrangement links TRBV5-1 to TRBJ2-1, with 14 positions matching TRBD2. CDR3 length: 19 amino acids. Germline V lookup: CDR1 SGHRS, CDR2 YFSETQ. V was pared by 0 bases and J by 1 base, with 6 bases of the junction left unmatched. CDR3 sequence reads: CASSLGLAGGPGSYNEQFF. DNA for the CDR3: TGCGCCAGCAGCTTGGGACTAGCGGGAGGGCCTGGGTCCTACAATGAGCAGTTCTTC.

In this sample, this clone turned up once. The chain carries TRBV18 and TRBJ2-1; no firm D call. The CDR3 has 16 amino acids. Trimming took off 5 bases at V and 5 bases at J, with 19 bases between the two ends. CDR1 and CDR2 from the germline V gene are KGHSH and LQKENI. CDR3 sequence reads: CASSSRLGRGDNEQFF. The DNA of the CDR3 is TGTGCCAGCTCATCCCGACTGGGAAGAGGAGACAATGAGCAGTTCTTC. Filled out from reference TRBV18 and TRBJ2-1, the complete variable domain reads NAGVMQNPRHLVRRRGQEARLRCSPMKGHSHVYWYRQLPEEGLKFMVYLQKENIIDESGMPKERFSAEFPKEGPSILRIQQVVRGDSAAYFCASSSRLGRGDNEQFFGPGTRLTVL.

The chain has TRBV5-1 and TRBJ2-7; no clear D gene. The CDR3 loop spans 14 amino acids. The V and J ends lost 0 bases and 5 bases respectively, with 12 bases between them. Germline V gene data show CDR1 as SGHRS and CDR2 as YFSETQ. CDR3 DNA: TGCGCCAGCAGCTTGGGCCTGGCGGTGGACGAGCAGTACTTC. Translated: CASSLGLAVDEQYF.

This chain joins TRBV28 and TRBJ2-5, with 10 bases aligning to TRBD1. CDR3 length: 15 residues. From germline, CDR1 is MDHEN and CDR2 SYDVKM. V shed 6 bases and J 4 bases; nucleotides not matched to a gene: 8. CDR3 sequence (DNA): TGTGCCAGCAGGACCCACCGGGACAGGGGAGAGACCCAGTACTTC. This translates into CASRTHRDRGETQYF. Looking up the rest from reference TRBV28 and TRBJ2-5 gives the full variable domain: DVKVTQSSRYLVKRTGEKVFLECVQDMDHENMFWYRQDPGLGLRLIYFSYDVKMKEKGDIPEGYSVSREKKERFSLILESASTNQTSMYLCASRTHRDRGETQYFGPGTRLLVL.

This clone has only one observation. The chain combines TRBV28 with TRBJ2-6, with 9 bases fitting TRBD2. The ends lost 2 bases at V and 2 bases at J; junction bases unmatched: 1. Germline lookup yields CDR1 MDHEN and CDR2 SYDVKM. CDR3 size: 16 residues. In nucleotides, the CDR3 is TGTGCCAGCAGTTTAGGCGGGAGGGCTGGGGCCAACGTCCTGACTTTC. Its translation: CASSLGGRAGANVLTF. The variable domain in full, completed from reference TRBV28 and TRBJ2-6, reads DVKVTQSSRYLVKRTGEKVFLECVQDMDHENMFWYRQDPGLGLRLIYFSYDVKMKEKGDIPEGYSVSREKKERFSLILESASTNQTSMYLCASSLGGRAGANVLTFGAGSRLTVL.

This chain links TRBV2 with TRBJ2-1; 9 nucleotides match TRBD2. Germline values: CDR1 SNHLY, CDR2 FYNNEI. CDR3 length: 16 residues. Trimming at V came to 6 bases and at J to 4 bases, leaving 10 bases not matched to a gene. The DNA of the CDR3 is TGTGCCAGCAGGCCAACTAGCGGGCAATTTTACAATGAGCAGTTCTTC. Protein product: CASRPTSGQFYNEQFF.

The chain links TRBV9 to TRBJ2-2; 12 bases match TRBD2. Germline V CDR1 and CDR2: SGDLS, YYNGEE. This CDR3 comprises 19 residues. J gave up 4 bases and V 1 base, and 11 bases lay outside the gene matches. CDR3: CASSVKVGVLAGGTGELFF. CDR3 nucleotide sequence: TGTGCCAGCAGCGTAAAGGTTGGGGTACTAGCGGGAGGCACCGGGGAGCTGTTTTTT.

DNA of the CDR3: TGCAGCGGCGGGACAGGCGGGGAGCAGTACTTC. This sequence encodes CSGGTGGEQYF. The chain has TRBV29-1 and TRBJ2-7; 8 bases align to TRBD1. CDR1 and CDR2 from the germline V gene are SQVTM and ANQGSEA. After removal of 7 bases from V and 7 bases from J, the junction contained 6 bases not matched to a gene. CDR3 length equals 11 residues.

The chain combines TRBV5-1 with TRBJ1-3; 7 nucleotides match TRBD1. The germline CDR1 and CDR2 sequences are SGHRS and YFSETQ. The CDR3 extends over 13 amino acids. Germline trimming cut 5 bases from V and 2 bases from J; bases unmatched to any gene: 1. The CDR3 here is CASSQGAGNTIYF. The CDR3 DNA sequence: TGCGCCAGCAGTCAGGGGGCTGGAAACACCATATATTTT.

The genes are TRBV29-1 and TRBJ1-2; D is perhaps TRBD1 (5 bases). The CDR3 has 16 residues. CDR1 is SQVTM and CDR2 is ANQGSEA in the germline V gene. V was pared by 2 bases and J by 4 bases, with 20 bases between. As DNA, the CDR3 is TGCAGCGTTGAACGTCAGGGAAATTGGGCCCTCTATGGCTACACCTTC. Translation gives CSVERQGNWALYGYTF.

The chain employs TRBV4-3 and TRBJ1-3, with a weak D call TRBD1 (5 bases). V was clipped by 7 bases and J by 0 bases, with 13 bases between them. The CDR3 has 15 residues. Germline CDR1 is LGHNA and CDR2 is YSLEER. CDR3 DNA sequence: TGCGCCAGCACCCGGGACGTGAGCTCTGGAAACACCATATATTTT. Encoded protein: CASTRDVSSGNTIYF.

This clone was counted once. The J gene is TRBJ2-7, the V gene TRBV6-5; 10 bases match TRBD2. This CDR3 has 15 residues. Germline CDR1 is MNHEY and CDR2 is SVGAGI. The V gene end was trimmed by 6 bases and the J gene end by 4 bases; junction bases not matched to a gene: 9. CDR3 in amino acids: CASSPSSSGSYEQYF. CDR3 in DNA: TGTGCCAGCAGCCCCTCCTCTAGCGGGAGTTACGAGCAGTACTTC.

This clone has more than one count but fewer than ten. The gene calls are TRBV14 and TRBJ1-1; TRBD1 matches at 9 bases. This CDR3 has 13 amino acids. The germline V gene encodes CDR1 SGHDN and CDR2 FVKESK. V was clipped by 9 bases and J by 3 bases; unmatched bases: 5. The CDR3 loop reads CASTDRGHTEAFF. The DNA for the CDR3 is TGTGCCAGTACGGACAGGGGTCACACTGAAGCTTTCTTT.

In this sample, this clone turned up a few times. The chain employs TRBV6-1 and TRBJ1-1, with D unresolved. Germline V gives CDR1 MNHNS, CDR2 SASEGT. V lost 5 bases and J 5 bases, leaving 12 bases between the germline ends. CDR3 length equals 13 residues. CDR3 amino acids: CASSNVEETEAFF. Written as DNA, the CDR3 is TGTGCCAGCAGTAACGTGGAGGAAACTGAAGCTTTCTTT.

V is TRBV7-2 and J is TRBJ2-5; D ambiguous. The CDR3 extends over 12 amino acids. Trimming took 8 bases from V and 1 from J, leaving 8 bases between them. Germline values: CDR1 SGHTA, CDR2 FQGNSA. The CDR3 is CASAIPQETQYF. The CDR3 nucleotides are TGTGCCAGCGCCATCCCCCAAGAGACCCAGTACTTC.

This clone came up a few times. The chain carries TRBV10-3 and TRBJ2-7, with D possibly matching TRBD1 (5 bases). Trimming took 6 bases from V and 2 from J, leaving 11 bases between them. The CDR3 contains 13 residues. The germline V gene encodes CDR1 ENHRY and CDR2 SYGVKD. The CDR3 sequence: CAISPGRAYEQYF. CDR3 in DNA: TGTGCCATCAGCCCAGGGCGCGCCTACGAGCAGTACTTC.

V and J are TRBV30 and TRBJ2-7, with 8 bases matching TRBD2. Germline CDR1 and CDR2: GTSNPN and SVGIG (reference sequence). With V trimmed by 2 bases and J by 4 bases, 7 bases remained unmatched. CDR3 length equals 14 residues. CDR3 protein: CAWSSIAGWYEQYF. The CDR3 DNA is TGTGCCTGGAGTTCAATAGCGGGATGGTACGAGCAGTACTTC.